This TCR beta chain was captured by sequencing in a study of PD-1 and CTLA-4 blockade in melanoma. Sequencing used immunoSEQ multiplex PCR; TCRdb keeps in-frame clones, though not all of them. The sample comprises around 12,000 clones, about four fifths of which are singletons, and 30% to 40% rests with the top ten. The specimen was CD8+ T cells from peripheral blood, collected from a patient given anti-PD-1 treatment. The origin of this receptor is a human donor with melanoma.

This chain's CDR3 is CASSYLPEKLFF. The CDR3 bases are TGTGCCAGCAGTTACTTGCCTGAAAAACTGTTTTTT. V and J are TRBV6-5 and TRBJ1-4; no clear D gene. The CDR3 is 12 amino acids. The germline CDR1 and CDR2 sequences are MNHEY and SVGAGI. Trimming took off 1 base at V and 7 bases at J, with 4 bases between the two ends.